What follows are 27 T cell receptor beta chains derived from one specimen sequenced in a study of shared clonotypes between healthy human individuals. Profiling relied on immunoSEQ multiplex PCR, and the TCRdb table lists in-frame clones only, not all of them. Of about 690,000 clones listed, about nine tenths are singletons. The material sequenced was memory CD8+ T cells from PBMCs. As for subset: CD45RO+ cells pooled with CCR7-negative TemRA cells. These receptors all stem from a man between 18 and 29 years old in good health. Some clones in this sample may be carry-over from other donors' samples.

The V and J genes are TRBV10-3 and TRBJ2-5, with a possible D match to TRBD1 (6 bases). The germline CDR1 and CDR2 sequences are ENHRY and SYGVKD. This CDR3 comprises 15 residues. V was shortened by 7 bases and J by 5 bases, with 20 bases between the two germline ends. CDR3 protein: CAIKTTQGIRETQYF. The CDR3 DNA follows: TGTGCCATCAAAACAACCCAGGGGATTCGGGAGACCCAGTACTTC.

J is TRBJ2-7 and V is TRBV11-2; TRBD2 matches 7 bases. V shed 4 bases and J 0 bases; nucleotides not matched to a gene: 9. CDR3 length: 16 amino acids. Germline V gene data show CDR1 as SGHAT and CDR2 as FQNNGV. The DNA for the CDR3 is TGTGCCAGCAGCTCAGTACGGGGCGGGGGCTCCTACGAGCAGTACTTC. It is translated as CASSSVRGGGSYEQYF. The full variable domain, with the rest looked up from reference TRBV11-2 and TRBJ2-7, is EAGVAQSPRYKIIEKRQSVAFWCNPISGHATLYWYQQILGQGPKLLIQFQNNGVVDDSQLPKDRFSAERLKGVDSTLKIQPAKLEDSAVYLCASSSVRGGGSYEQYFGPGTRLTVT.

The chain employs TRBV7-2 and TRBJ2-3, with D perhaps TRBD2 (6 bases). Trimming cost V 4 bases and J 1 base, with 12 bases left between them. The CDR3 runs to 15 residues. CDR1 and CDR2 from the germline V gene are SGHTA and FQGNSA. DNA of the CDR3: TGTGCCAGCAGCTCAACGGGACTGCGCACAGATACGCAGTATTTT. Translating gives CASSSTGLRTDTQYF.

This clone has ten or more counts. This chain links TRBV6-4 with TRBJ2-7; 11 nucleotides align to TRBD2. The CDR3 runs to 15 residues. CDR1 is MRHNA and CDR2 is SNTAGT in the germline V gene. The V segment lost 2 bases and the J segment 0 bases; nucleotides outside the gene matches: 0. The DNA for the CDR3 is TGTGCCAGCAGTGACGGGACTAGCGGCTCCTACGAGCAGTACTTC. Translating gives CASSDGTSGSYEQYF.

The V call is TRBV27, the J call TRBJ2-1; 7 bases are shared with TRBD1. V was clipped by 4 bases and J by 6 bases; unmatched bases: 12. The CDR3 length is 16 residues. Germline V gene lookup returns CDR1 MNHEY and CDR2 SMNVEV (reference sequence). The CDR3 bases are TGTGCCAGCAGTTCGACAGGGTACATGGCATCCAATGAGCAGTTCTTC. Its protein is CASSSTGYMASNEQFF.

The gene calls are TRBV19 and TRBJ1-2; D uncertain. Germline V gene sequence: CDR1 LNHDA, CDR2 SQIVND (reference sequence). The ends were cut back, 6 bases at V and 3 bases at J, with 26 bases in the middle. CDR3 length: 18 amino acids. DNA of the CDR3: TGTGCCAGTAGGGGAGTCGGGCAGGCGGACCCAGCGGACTATGGCTACACCTTC. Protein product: CASRGVGQADPADYGYTF.

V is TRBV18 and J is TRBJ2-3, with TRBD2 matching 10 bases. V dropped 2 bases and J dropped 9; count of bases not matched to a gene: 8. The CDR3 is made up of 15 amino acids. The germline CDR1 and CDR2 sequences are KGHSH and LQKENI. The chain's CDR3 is CASSPDSGRPETQYF. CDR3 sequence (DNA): TGTGCCAGCTCACCAGATAGCGGGAGGCCTGAGACGCAGTATTTT.

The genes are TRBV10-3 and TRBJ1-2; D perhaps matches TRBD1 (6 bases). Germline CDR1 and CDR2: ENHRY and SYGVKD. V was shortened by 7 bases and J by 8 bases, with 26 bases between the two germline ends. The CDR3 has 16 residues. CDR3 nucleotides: TGTGCCATCACCGGAACCAGGGGAGAAAGTATCGAGGGCTACACCTTC. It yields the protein CAITGTRGESIEGYTF.

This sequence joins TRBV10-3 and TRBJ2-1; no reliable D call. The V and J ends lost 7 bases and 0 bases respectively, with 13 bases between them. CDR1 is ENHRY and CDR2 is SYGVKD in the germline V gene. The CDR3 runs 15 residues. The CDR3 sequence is CAITRDLDSYNEQFF. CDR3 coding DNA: TGTGCCATCACAAGGGATCTAGACTCCTACAATGAGCAGTTCTTC.

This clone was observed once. The CDR3 region is CASSTGQGIYEQYF. For the CDR3, the DNA is TGTGCCAGCAGCACGGGACAGGGGATCTACGAGCAGTACTTC. V is TRBV7-9 and J is TRBJ2-7, with TRBD1 matching over 10 bases. The CDR3 covers 14 residues. J was trimmed by 3 bases and V by 5 bases; bases with no gene match: 4. Per germline, CDR1 SEHNR and CDR2 FQNEAQ (reference sequence).

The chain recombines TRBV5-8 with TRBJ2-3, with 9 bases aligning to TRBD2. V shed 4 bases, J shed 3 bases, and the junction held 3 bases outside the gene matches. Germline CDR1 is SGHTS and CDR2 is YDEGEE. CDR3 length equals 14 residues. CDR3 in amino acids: CASSPLAGTDTQYF. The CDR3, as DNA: TGTGCCAGCAGCCCACTAGCGGGTACAGATACGCAGTATTTT.

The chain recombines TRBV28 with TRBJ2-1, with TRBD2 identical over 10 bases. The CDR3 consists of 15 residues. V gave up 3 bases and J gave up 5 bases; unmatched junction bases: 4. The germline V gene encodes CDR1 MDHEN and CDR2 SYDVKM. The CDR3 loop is CASSLPSGGDNEQFF. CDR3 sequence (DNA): TGTGCCAGCAGTTTGCCTAGCGGGGGCGACAATGAGCAGTTCTTC.

The CDR3 nucleotides read TGTGCCAGCAGCCACCGACTAGCGGGAGACGAGCAGTACTTC. Translating it yields CASSHRLAGDEQYF. The chain couples TRBV7-2 to TRBJ2-7, with 12 bases lining up with TRBD2. The CDR3 length is 14 residues. Trimming removed 5 bases from V and 5 bases from J; junction bases left unmatched: 4. The germline CDR1 and CDR2 sequences are SGHTA and FQGNSA.

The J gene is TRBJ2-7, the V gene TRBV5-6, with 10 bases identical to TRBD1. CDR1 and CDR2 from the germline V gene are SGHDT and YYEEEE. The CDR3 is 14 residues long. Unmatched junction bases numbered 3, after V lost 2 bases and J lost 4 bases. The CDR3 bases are TGTGCCAGCAGCTTTACGGGACAGGGGTACGAGCAGTACTTC. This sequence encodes CASSFTGQGYEQYF.

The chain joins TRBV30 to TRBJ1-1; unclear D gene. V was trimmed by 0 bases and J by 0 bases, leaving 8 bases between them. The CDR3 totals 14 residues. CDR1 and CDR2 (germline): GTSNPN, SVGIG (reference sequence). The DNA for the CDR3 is TGTGCCTGGAGTGTAAGTCTCATGAACACTGAAGCTTTCTTT. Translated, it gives CAWSVSLMNTEAFF.

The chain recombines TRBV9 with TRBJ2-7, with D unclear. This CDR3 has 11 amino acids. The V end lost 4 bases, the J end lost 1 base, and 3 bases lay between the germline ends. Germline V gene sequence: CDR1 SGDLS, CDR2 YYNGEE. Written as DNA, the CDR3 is TGTGCCAGCAGCTCATCCTACGAGCAGTACTTC. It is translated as CASSSSYEQYF. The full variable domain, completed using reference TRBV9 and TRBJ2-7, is DSGVTQTPKHLITATGQRVTLRCSPRSGDLSVYWYQQSLDQGLQFLIQYYNGEERAKGNILERFSAQQFPDLHSELNLSSLELGDSALYFCASSSSYEQYFGPGTRLTVT.

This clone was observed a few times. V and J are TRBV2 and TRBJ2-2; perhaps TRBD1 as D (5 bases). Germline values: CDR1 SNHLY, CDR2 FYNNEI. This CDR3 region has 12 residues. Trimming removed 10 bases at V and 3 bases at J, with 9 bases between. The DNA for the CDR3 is TGTGCCATCCTACAGGACACCGGGGAGCTGTTTTTT. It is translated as CAILQDTGELFF.

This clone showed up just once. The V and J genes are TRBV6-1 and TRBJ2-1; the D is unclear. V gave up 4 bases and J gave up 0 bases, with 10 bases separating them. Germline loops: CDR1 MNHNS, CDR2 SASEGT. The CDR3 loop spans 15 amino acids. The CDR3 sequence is CASSVSPSSYNEQFF. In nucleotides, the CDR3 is TGTGCCAGCAGTGTCAGCCCTAGCTCCTACAATGAGCAGTTCTTC.

This chain's CDR3 is CSVVTDYGYTF. The DNA of the CDR3 is TGCAGCGTGGTGACAGACTATGGCTACACCTTC. The chain uses TRBV29-1 and TRBJ1-2; weak D call: TRBD1 (5 bases). V gave up 6 bases and J gave up 3 bases, with 8 bases separating them. Per the germline V gene, CDR1 is SQVTM and CDR2 is ANQGSEA. CDR3 length: 11 amino acids.

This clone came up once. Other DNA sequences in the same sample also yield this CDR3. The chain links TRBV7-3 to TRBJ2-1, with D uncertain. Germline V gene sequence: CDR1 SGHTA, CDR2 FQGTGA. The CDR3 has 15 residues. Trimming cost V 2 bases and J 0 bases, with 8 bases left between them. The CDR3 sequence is CASSLGVSSYNEQFF. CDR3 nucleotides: TGTGCCAGCAGCTTAGGCGTCAGCTCCTACAATGAGCAGTTCTTC.

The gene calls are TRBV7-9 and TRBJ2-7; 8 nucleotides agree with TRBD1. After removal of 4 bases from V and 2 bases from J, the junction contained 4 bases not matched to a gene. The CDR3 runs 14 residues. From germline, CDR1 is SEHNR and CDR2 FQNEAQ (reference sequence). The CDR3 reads CASSSDRGTYEQYF. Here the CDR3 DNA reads TGTGCCAGCAGCTCCGACAGGGGCACCTACGAGCAGTACTTC.

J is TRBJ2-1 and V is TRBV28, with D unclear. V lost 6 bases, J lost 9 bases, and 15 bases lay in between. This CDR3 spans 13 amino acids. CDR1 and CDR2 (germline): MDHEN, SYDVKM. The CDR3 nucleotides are TGTGCCAGCAGCGACTCGAGTCGGCGTGAGCAGTTCTTC. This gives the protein CASSDSSRREQFF.

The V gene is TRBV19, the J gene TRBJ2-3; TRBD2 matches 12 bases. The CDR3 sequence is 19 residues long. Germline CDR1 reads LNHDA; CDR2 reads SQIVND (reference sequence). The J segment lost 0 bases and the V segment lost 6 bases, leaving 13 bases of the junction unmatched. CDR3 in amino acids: CASRTTRLAGAFSTDTQYF. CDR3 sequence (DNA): TGTGCCAGTAGAACTACACGACTAGCGGGAGCTTTCAGCACAGATACGCAGTATTTT.

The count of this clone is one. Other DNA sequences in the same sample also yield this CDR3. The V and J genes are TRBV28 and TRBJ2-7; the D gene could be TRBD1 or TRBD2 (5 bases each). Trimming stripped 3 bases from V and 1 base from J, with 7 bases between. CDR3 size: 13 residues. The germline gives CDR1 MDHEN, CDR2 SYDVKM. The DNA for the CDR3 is TGTGCCAGCAGTTTGGGGGAGTCCTACGAGCAGTACTTC. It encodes CASSLGESYEQYF.

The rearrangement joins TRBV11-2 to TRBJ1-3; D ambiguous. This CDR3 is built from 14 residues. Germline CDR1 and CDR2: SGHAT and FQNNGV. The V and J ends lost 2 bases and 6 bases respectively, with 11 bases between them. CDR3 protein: CASSLSGVQNTIYF. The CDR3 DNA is TGTGCCAGCAGCTTATCCGGGGTTCAAAACACCATATATTTT.

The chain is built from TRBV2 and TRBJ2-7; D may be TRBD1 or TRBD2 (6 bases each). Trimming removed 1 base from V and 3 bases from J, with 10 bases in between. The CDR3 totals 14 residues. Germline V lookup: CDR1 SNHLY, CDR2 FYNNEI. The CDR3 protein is CASSEEEGGYEQYF. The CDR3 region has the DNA TGTGCCAGCAGTGAAGAGGAGGGGGGCTACGAGCAGTACTTC.

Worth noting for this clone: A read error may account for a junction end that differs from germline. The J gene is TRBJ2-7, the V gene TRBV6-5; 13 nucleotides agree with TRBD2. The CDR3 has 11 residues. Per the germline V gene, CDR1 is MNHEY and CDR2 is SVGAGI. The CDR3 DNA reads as TGTGCCAGCAGTCGGACTAGCGGGAGAGACTTC. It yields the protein CASSRTSGRDF.